The 3 T cell receptor beta chains listed next were all sequenced from one sample in a study of molecular identifiers for immune sequencing clone quantification. TCRdb re-called the PCR reads through MiXCR, storing one row per CDR3 protein. The sample contains roughly 320,000 distinct CDR3 sequences, about 22% of which appear only once. Sequencing used naive CD8+ T cells from blood, with Jurkat cell RNA spiked in. Documented subset: FACS-sorted CD8+CD4-CCR7+CD45RA+ naive T cells. The receptors derive from a human donor in good health. Some libraries in this study had Jurkat cell RNA spiked in.

Comments on this clonotype: A clone one base away is much larger, so this may be a read error. V gene TRBV4-1 combines with J gene TRBJ1-1; D may be TRBD1 (6 bases). Per germline, CDR1 MGHRA and CDR2 YSYEKL. This CDR3 is 14 amino acids long. The CDR3 sequence: CASSTRQEGTEASF. The CDR3, as DNA: TGCGCCAGCAGCACACGACAGGAGGGTACTGAAGCTTCCTTT.

This clonotype was seen just once. Since a much larger clone is just one base distant, this may be a read error. The conserved phenylalanine or tryptophan normally closing the CDR3 is absent here, so this likely arose from a read error. The rearrangement links TRBV19 to TRBJ2-7; 10 bases align to TRBD1. CDR3 length: 16 residues. J was trimmed by 4 bases and V by 5 bases; bases with no gene match: 11. Per the germline V gene, CDR1 is LNHDA and CDR2 is SQIVND (reference sequence). CDR3 loop: CASSPREGTGAYEQYL. The CDR3 DNA reads as TGTGCCAGTAGTCCCAGAGAAGGGACAGGGGCTTACGAGCAGTACCTC.

Regarding this clonotype: A much larger clonotype is one base distant, so this may be a read error. The V call is TRBV6-1, the J call TRBJ1-1, with D hard to call. The CDR3 consists of 13 residues. Germline V CDR1 and CDR2: MNHNS, SASEGT. V gave up 0 bases and J gave up 7 bases, with 9 bases separating them. CDR3 region: CASSEARACEAFF. The DNA for the CDR3 is TGTGCCAGCAGTGAAGCGAGGGCCTGTGAAGCTTTCTTT.